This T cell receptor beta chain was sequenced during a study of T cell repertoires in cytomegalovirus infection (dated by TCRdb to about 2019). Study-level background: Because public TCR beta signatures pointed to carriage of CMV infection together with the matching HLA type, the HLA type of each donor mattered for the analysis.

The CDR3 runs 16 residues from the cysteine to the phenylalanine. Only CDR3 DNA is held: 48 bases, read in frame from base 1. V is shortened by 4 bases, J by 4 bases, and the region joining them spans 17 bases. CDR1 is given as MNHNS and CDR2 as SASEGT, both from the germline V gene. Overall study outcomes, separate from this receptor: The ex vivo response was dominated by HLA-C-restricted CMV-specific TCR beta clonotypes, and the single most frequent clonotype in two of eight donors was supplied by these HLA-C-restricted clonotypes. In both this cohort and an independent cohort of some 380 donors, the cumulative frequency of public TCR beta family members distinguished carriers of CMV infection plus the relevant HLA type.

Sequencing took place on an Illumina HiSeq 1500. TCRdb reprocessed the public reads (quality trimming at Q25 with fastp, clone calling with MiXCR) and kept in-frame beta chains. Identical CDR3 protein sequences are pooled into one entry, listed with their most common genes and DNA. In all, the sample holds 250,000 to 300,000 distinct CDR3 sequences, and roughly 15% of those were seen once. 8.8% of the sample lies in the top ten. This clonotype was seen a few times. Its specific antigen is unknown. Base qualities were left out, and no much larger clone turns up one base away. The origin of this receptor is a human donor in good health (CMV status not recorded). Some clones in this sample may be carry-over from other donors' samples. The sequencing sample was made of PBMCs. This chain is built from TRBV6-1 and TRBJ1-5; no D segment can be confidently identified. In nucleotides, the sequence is TGTGCCAGCAGTGCATTGACCCCGCCTCGAAATCAGCCCCAGCATTTT. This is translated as CASSALTPPRNQPQHF.